These T cell receptor beta chains were read from a single sample in a study of tumor and adjacent non-tumor tissue in lung cancer. TCRdb reanalysed the multiplex PCR reads using MiXCR and keeps one entry per CDR3 protein. The table lists 60,000 to 90,000 distinct CDR3 sequences, around 70% of them singletons. Sequencing input: distant non-tumor lung tissue. These receptors originate from a woman in her forties or fifties with non-small cell lung cancer. The CDR3 runs from the conserved cysteine through the conserved F or W. D genes are given only for firm matches. The size of a clone is reported for some rows only, either as once, few or many, or as a class for expanded clones.

D	J	V	size	DNA	CDR3
TRBD2	TRBJ2-7	TRBV6-1	medium-sized	TGTGCCAGCAGTTGGCTAGCGGGCAACTACGAGCAGTACTTC	CASSWLAGNYEQYF
NA	TRBJ1-5	TRBV14	NA	TGTGCCAACAGCCAAGGAGAATATGAGCCCCAGCATTTT	CANSQGEYEPQHF
NA	TRBJ1-2	TRBV5-4	NA	TGTGTCAGCAGCTTGGGCAGCGCTAACTATGGCTACACCTTC	CVSSLGSANYGYTF
NA	TRBJ1-6	TRBV20-1	many	TGCAGTGCTCAAGGGCCTGGGGCAGGGTCCTATAATTCACCCCTCCACTTT	CSAQGPGAGSYNSPLHF
NA	TRBJ1-5	TRBV11-2	NA	TGTGTCAGCAGCGAAGGCAGGAACCAGCCCCAGCTTTTT	CVSSEGRNQPQLF
NA	TRBJ2-7	TRBV20-1	NA	TGCAGTACTACACCGGGACATGGTAATACCTACGAGCAGTACTTC	CSTTPGHGNTYEQYF
NA	TRBJ2-3	TRBV20-1	NA	TGCAGTGCTAGAGCTAGGATAAGCACAGATACGCGGTATTTT	CSARARISTDTRYF
NA	TRBJ1-6	TRBV25-1	NA	TGTGCCAGCAGGGCACATAATTCACCCCTCCACTTT	CASRAHNSPLHF
NA	TRBJ2-6	TRBV10-3	NA	TGTGCCATCAGTTGGGGGGTGTTATCCGGGGCCAACATCCTGACTTTC	CAISWGVLSGANILTF
TRBD1	TRBJ2-7	TRBV6-5	NA	TGTACCAGCAGTTTCAGGCTGGACAGGGACTCCTACGAGCAGTACTTC	CTSSFRLDRDSYEQYF
TRBD1	TRBJ2-2	TRBV28	NA	TGTGCCAGCAACAGGGGGGAAATTCGAACCGGGGAGCTGTTTTTT	CASNRGEIRTGELFF
NA	TRBJ2-2	TRBV11-1	medium-sized	TGTGCCAGCAGCCCGTTAAAGATCGCGAACACCGGGGAGCTGTTTTTT	CASSPLKIANTGELFF
TRBD2	TRBJ2-7	TRBV11-2	NA	TGTGACAGCAAGGACAAGCGGGAGGACTCCTACGAGCAGTACTTC	CDSKDKREDSYEQYF
TRBD1	TRBJ2-3	TRBV11-3	NA	TGTGCCAGCAGCAACAGGGGCGCAGATACGCGATATTTT	CASSNRGADTRYF
NA	TRBJ2-2	TRBV29-1	NA	TGCAGCGTTGAAAGGGCAAGCGGGACAGGCGGTATCAGGGAGCTGCTTTTT	CSVERASGTGGIRELLF
TRBD1	TRBJ1-1	TRBV20-1	NA	TGCAGTGCCCAGCCCGGGACAGGGAGCGCTGTAGCTTTCTTT	CSAQPGTGSAVAFF
TRBD1	TRBJ2-3	TRBV5-4	many	TGTGCCAGCAGCCCCGACAGGGCCCGCACAGATACGCAGTATTTT	CASSPDRARTDTQYF
NA	TRBJ2-7	TRBV11-2	once	TGTGCCAGCAGCCCTTTTTCTAACGGAGTCCCCTACGAGCAGTATTTC	CASSPFSNGVPYEQYF
TRBD1	TRBJ2-7	TRBV11-2	NA	TGTGCCAGTAGCCCCCGTCCCGGGACAGGGATAGGGGAGCAGTACTTC	CASSPRPGTGIGEQYF
NA	TRBJ2-1	TRBV20-1	NA	TGCAGTGCTAGTCTTTGCAATGAGCGATTCTTC	CSASLCNERFF
TRBD2	TRBJ2-3	TRBV20-1	NA	TGCAGTGCTAGTAAACTAGCGGGTGGTACAGATACGCAGTATTTT	CSASKLAGGTDTQYF
NA	TRBJ1-3	TRBV20-1	once	TGCAGTGCTAGCGCAGGGGCTGTGTCTGGATACACGATATATTTT	CSASAGAVSGYTIYF
NA	TRBJ2-5	TRBV7-9	NA	TGTACCAGCAGCTTAGTAGGCAGCGGCCCAGAGACCCAGTACTTC	CTSSLVGSGPETQYF
NA	TRBJ2-7	TRBV11-2	NA	TGTGCCAGCACCCCGGTCGGGGGGCAGGGCTTCTATGAGCAGTACTTC	CASTPVGGQGFYEQYF